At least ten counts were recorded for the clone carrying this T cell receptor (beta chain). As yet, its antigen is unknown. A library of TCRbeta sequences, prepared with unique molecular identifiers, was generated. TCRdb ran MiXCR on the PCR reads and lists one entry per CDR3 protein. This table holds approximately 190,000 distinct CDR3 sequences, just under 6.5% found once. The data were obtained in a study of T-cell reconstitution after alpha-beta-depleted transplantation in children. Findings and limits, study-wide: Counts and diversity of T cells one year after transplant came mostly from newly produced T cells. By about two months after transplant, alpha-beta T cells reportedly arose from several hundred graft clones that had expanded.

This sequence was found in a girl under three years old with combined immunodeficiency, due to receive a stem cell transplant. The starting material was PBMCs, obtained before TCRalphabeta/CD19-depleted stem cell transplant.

Here the CDR3 DNA reads TGTGCCAGCAGCTTAAGAATAGACAATGAGCAGTTCTTC. Protein product: CASSLRIDNEQFF. V gene TRBV7-9 combines with J gene TRBJ2-1; D not certain. Germline V lookup: CDR1 SEHNR, CDR2 FQNEAQ (reference sequence). Trimming took 2 bases from V and 5 from J, leaving 7 bases between them. The CDR3 sequence is 13 residues long.